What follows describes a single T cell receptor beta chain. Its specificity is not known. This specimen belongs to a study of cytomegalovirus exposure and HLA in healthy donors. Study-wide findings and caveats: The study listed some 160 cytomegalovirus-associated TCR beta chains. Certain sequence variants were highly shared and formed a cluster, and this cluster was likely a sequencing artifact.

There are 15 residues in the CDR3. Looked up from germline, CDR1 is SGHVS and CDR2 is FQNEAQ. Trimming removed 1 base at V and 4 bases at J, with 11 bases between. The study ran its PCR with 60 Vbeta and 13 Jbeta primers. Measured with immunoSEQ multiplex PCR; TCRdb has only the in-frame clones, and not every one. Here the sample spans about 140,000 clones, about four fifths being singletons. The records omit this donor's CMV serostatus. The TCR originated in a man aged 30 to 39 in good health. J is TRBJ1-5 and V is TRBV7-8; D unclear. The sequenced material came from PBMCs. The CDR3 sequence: CASSLVLRGNQPQHF. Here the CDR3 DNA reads TGTGCCAGCAGCTTAGTATTGCGGGGAAATCAGCCCCAGCATTTT. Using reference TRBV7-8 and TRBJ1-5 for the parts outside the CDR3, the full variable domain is GAGVSQSPRYKVAKRGQDVALRCDPISGHVSLFWYQQALGQGPEFLTYFQNEAQLDKSGLPSDRFFAERPEGSVSTLKIQRTQQEDSAVYLCASSLVLRGNQPQHFGDGTRLSIL.